This T cell receptor (beta chain) came from a study of blood T cell repertoires in COVID-19. About the research overall: T cells, B-cell-depleted T cells, or PBMCs supplied cDNA or gDNA.

TCRdb's table, derived via immunoSEQ multiplex PCR, lists solely in-frame clones and lacks some. The table records about 220,000 clones, 84% of them present only once. The CDR3 runs to 15 residues. Unmatched junction bases numbered 7, after V lost 0 bases and J lost 6 bases. CDR1 is SGHRS, CDR2 YFSETQ, per germline. The source material was peripheral blood. The sequence came from a young woman who had recovered from COVID-19. The chain employs TRBV5-1 and TRBJ2-5; 8 bases match TRBD1. The CDR3 region has the DNA TGCGCCAGCAGCTTGGCCCCCCAGGGGGCTCAGACCCAGTACTTC. Its protein product is CASSLAPQGAQTQYF.